The 27 T cell receptor beta chains presented below share a single source sample, sequenced in a study of shared clonotypes between healthy human individuals. Sequenced by immunoSEQ multiplex PCR; TCRdb stores in-frame clones only, minus some. The repertoire includes around 1.9 million clones, approximately 94% of them detected once, and 1.7% sits in the top ten. Naive CD8 cells lacked CD45RO and underwent positive selection for CCR7, leaving out terminally differentiated effector memory CD45RA+ cells. Sequenced sample: naive CD8+ T cells from PBMCs. These TCRs come from a man younger than 35 in good health. Some clones in this sample may be carry-over from other donors' samples.

The chain employs TRBV7-3 and TRBJ2-6; 7 nucleotides agree with TRBD2. V shed 5 bases and J 1 base; nucleotides not matched to a gene: 5. CDR1 is SGHTA, CDR2 FQGTGA, per germline. The CDR3 is made up of 16 amino acids. DNA for the CDR3: TGTGCCAGCAGCCAGCCTAGCGGATCTGGGGCCAACGTCCTGACTTTC. As protein: CASSQPSGSGANVLTF. The whole variable domain, filled in from reference TRBV7-3 and TRBJ2-6, reads GAGVSQTPSNKVTEKGKYVELRCDPISGHTALYWYRQSLGQGPEFLIYFQGTGAADDSGLPNDRFFAVRPEGSVSTLKIQRTERGDSAVYLCASSQPSGSGANVLTFGAGSRLTVL.

The V call is TRBV10-3, the J call TRBJ2-1; 8 nucleotides align to TRBD1. This CDR3 is 13 amino acids long. Germline CDR1 is ENHRY and CDR2 is SYGVKD. The V gene end was trimmed by 6 bases and the J gene end by 8 bases; junction bases not matched to a gene: 6. The chain's CDR3 is CAISATGEYEQFF. The DNA for the CDR3 is TGTGCCATCAGCGCGACAGGGGAATATGAGCAGTTCTTC.

The rearrangement links TRBV11-3 to TRBJ2-1; 12 nucleotides align to TRBD2. V lost 4 bases to trimming and J lost 0 bases; unmatched junction nucleotides: 4. Germline-derived CDR1 and CDR2 are SGHNT and YENEEA. The CDR3 extends over 17 amino acids. The CDR3 coding sequence is TGTGCCAGCAGCTCGCCGACTAGCGGGAGCTCCTACAATGAGCAGTTCTTC. Its translation is CASSSPTSGSSYNEQFF.

The J gene is TRBJ2-1, the V gene TRBV29-1; TRBD1 matches at 8 bases. In germline, CDR1 is SQVTM, CDR2 ANQGSEA. V shed 1 base and J 1 base; nucleotides not matched to a gene: 6. CDR3 length equals 16 residues. CDR3 amino acids: CSVEGWTGSSYNEQFF. The CDR3 DNA reads as TGCAGCGTTGAAGGGTGGACAGGGAGTTCCTACAATGAGCAGTTCTTC.

The chain recombines TRBV28 with TRBJ2-3; D uncertain. This CDR3 contains 15 residues. Germline CDR1 is MDHEN and CDR2 is SYDVKM. V was trimmed by 7 bases and J by 6 bases, leaving 20 bases between them. The CDR3: CASTLGQLNRDTQYF. The CDR3 nucleotides read TGTGCCAGCACCCTTGGTCAACTCAACCGGGATACGCAGTATTTT.

A single count supports this clone. In the same sample, other DNA sequences code for this CDR3. The chain carries TRBV15 and TRBJ2-7, with a tentative D call TRBD1 (6 bases). The CDR3 length is 13 residues. Trimming stripped 8 bases from V and 3 bases from J, with 14 bases between. Germline assignment: CDR1 LNHNV and CDR2 YYDKDF (reference sequence). CDR3 sequence (DNA): TGTGCCACCTCGAGGGGGAGCGGCTACGAGCAGTACTTC. This gives the protein CATSRGSGYEQYF. Variable domain in full (rest from reference TRBV15 and TRBJ2-7): DAMVIQNPRYQVTQFGKPVTLSCSQTLNHNVMYWYQQKSSQAPKLLFHYYDKDFNNEADTPDNFQSRRPNTSFCFLDIRSPGLGDTAMYLCATSRGSGYEQYFGPGTRLTVT.

The rearrangement links TRBV6-6 to TRBJ2-3; tentative D call: TRBD1 (6 bases). The CDR3 has 14 residues. V was shortened by 5 bases and J by 2 bases, with 11 bases between the two germline ends. Germline CDR1 and CDR2: MNHNY and SVGAGI (reference sequence). CDR3 nucleotides: TGTGCCAGCAGTAACAGGGACCACACAGATACGCAGTATTTT. Protein product: CASSNRDHTDTQYF.

This sequence joins TRBV27 and TRBJ1-5, with no clear D. The CDR3 has 16 amino acids. The germline V gene encodes CDR1 MNHEY and CDR2 SMNVEV (reference sequence). V lost 0 bases and J 1 base, leaving 10 bases between the germline ends. DNA for the CDR3: TGTGCCAGCAGTTTATCAGTCGGCGGGAGCAATCAGCCCCAGCATTTT. It is translated as CASSLSVGGSNQPQHF.

As to this clone: This specimen includes other DNA sequences encoding the same CDR3. The chain joins TRBV7-9 to TRBJ2-3; unclear D gene. From germline, CDR1 is SEHNR and CDR2 FQNEAQ (reference sequence). The CDR3 is made up of 15 amino acids. Trimming stripped 3 bases from V and 0 bases from J, with 10 bases between. The chain's CDR3 is CASSLSSPSTDTQYF. The CDR3 DNA reads as TGTGCCAGCAGCTTGAGTAGCCCTAGCACAGATACGCAGTATTTT. Drawing the rest from reference TRBV7-9 and TRBJ2-3, the complete variable domain is DTGVSQNPRHKITKRGQNVTFRCDPISEHNRLYWYRQTLGQGPEFLTYFQNEAQLEKSRLLSDRFSAERPKGSFSTLEIQRTEQGDSAMYLCASSLSSPSTDTQYFGPGTRLTVL.

The V gene is TRBV7-9, the J gene TRBJ2-7; 9 bases are a match to TRBD1. Germline V lookup: CDR1 SEHNR, CDR2 FQNEAQ (reference sequence). The CDR3 has 15 residues. Losses at the gene ends were 3 bases for V and 5 bases for J; bases not matched to a gene: 8. The chain's CDR3 is CASSLPGQGVDEQYF. CDR3 in DNA: TGTGCCAGCAGCTTGCCGGGACAGGGAGTCGACGAGCAGTACTTC.

The J gene is TRBJ2-1, the V gene TRBV7-9, with 9 bases that match TRBD2. CDR1 is SEHNR, CDR2 FQNEAQ, per germline (reference sequence). V trimming: 8 bases; J trimming: 14 bases; junction bases outside the gene matches: 10. The CDR3 spans 12 residues. For the CDR3, the DNA is TGTGCCAGCGGGGTTATAGCGGGAGAAGAGTTCTTC. Translating it yields CASGVIAGEEFF.

This chain joins TRBV4-1 and TRBJ2-2, with TRBD2 matching 7 bases. CDR3 length equals 16 residues. Germline CDR1 is MGHRA and CDR2 is YSYEKL. Trimming at V came to 1 base and at J to 2 bases, leaving 4 bases not matched to a gene. The CDR3 DNA reads as TGCGCCAGCAGCCAAGGGGGAGGGGTTAACACCGGGGAGCTGTTTTTT. Translation gives CASSQGGGVNTGELFF.

This clone was detected once. This rearrangement joins TRBV10-1 to TRBJ2-1; 11 bases are a match to TRBD2. The V and J ends lost 5 bases and 5 bases, in that order; junction bases with no gene match: 5. The CDR3 contains 15 residues. Germline V gene lookup returns CDR1 WNHNN and CDR2 SYGVQD (reference sequence). In DNA form, the CDR3 reads TGCGCCAGCAGTCTCACTAGCGGGAGAAACAATGAGCAGTTCTTC. The encoded protein is CASSLTSGRNNEQFF.

The chain links TRBV18 to TRBJ2-3; the match to TRBD2 covers 9 bases. J gave up 0 bases and V 3 bases, and 10 bases lay outside the gene matches. Germline CDR1 KGHSH, CDR2 LQKENI. This CDR3 has 18 residues. CDR3 DNA: TGTGCCAGCTCACCGGTGGATAGCGGGAGCGATAGCACAGATACGCAGTATTTT. Protein: CASSPVDSGSDSTDTQYF.

The gene calls are TRBV5-1 and TRBJ1-3; D gene unclear. Germline loops: CDR1 SGHRS, CDR2 YFSETQ. Between the trimmed V and J ends, which lost 0 bases and 0 bases, there was a span of 7 bases. The CDR3 runs 15 residues. The CDR3 loop reads CASSLAGLSGNTIYF. The DNA for the CDR3 is TGCGCCAGCAGCTTGGCCGGCCTCTCTGGAAACACCATATATTTT. Complete variable domain (other parts from reference TRBV5-1 and TRBJ1-3): KAGVTQTPRYLIKTRGQQVTLSCSPISGHRSVSWYQQTPGQGLQFLFEYFSETQRNKGNFPGRFSGRQFSNSRSEMNVSTLELGDSALYLCASSLAGLSGNTIYFGEGSWLTVV.

V usage is TRBV11-1 and J usage is TRBJ2-1; tentatively, D is TRBD1 or TRBD2 (5 bases each). CDR1 is SGHAT and CDR2 is FQDESV in the germline V gene (reference sequence). The CDR3 extends over 13 amino acids. V was cut by 0 bases and J by 9 bases, with 9 bases left in between. In DNA, the CDR3 is TGTGCCAGCAGCTTAGCGGGGGATGCTGAGCAGTTCTTC. It encodes CASSLAGDAEQFF.

This chain connects TRBV9 to TRBJ2-1; TRBD2 agrees at 9 bases. The V segment lost 3 bases and the J segment 2 bases; nucleotides outside the gene matches: 9. CDR3 size: 17 residues. The germline CDR1 and CDR2 sequences are SGDLS and YYNGEE. CDR3 amino acids: CASSGSYSGSAYNEQFF. CDR3 coding DNA: TGTGCCAGCAGCGGATCCTATAGCGGGAGCGCCTACAATGAGCAGTTCTTC.

This clone has only one observation. This rearrangement joins TRBV5-1 to TRBJ2-1; perhaps TRBD1 as D (6 bases). Germline assignment: CDR1 SGHRS and CDR2 YFSETQ. The CDR3 contains 18 residues. The ends were cut back, 0 bases at V and 3 bases at J, with 19 bases in the middle. CDR3 sequence (DNA): TGCGCCAGCAGCTTGGGAGGATATCAGGGGCTCCACTACAATGAGCAGTTCTTC. Translation: CASSLGGYQGLHYNEQFF.

The V call is TRBV5-1, the J call TRBJ2-7, with 9 positions matching TRBD2. The CDR3 is made up of 19 amino acids. CDR1 is SGHRS, CDR2 YFSETQ, per germline. Trimming cost V 1 base and J 10 bases; bases outside gene matches: 24. Here the CDR3 DNA reads TGCGCCAGCAGCTTGATCAGCGGTTCTGTGGCTAGCGGGAACTTCGGCCAGTACTTC. Amino acid sequence: CASSLISGSVASGNFGQYF.

The chain employs TRBV27 and TRBJ2-5; 7 positions agree with TRBD2. The tail of the sequence fits TRBJ2-7 better, so the J call may be wrong. CDR3 length: 13 amino acids. The germline V gene has CDR1 MNHEY and CDR2 SMNVEV (reference sequence). CDR3 sequence reads: CASSLRGAYEQYF. CDR3 nucleotide sequence: TGTGCCAGCAGTTTACGGGGGGCCTACGAGCAGTACTTC.

The chain's CDR3 is CAWSVPPSQETQYF. In DNA form, the CDR3 reads TGTGCCTGGAGTGTGCCCCCATCCCAAGAGACCCAGTACTTC. The chain has TRBV30 and TRBJ2-5; the D is unclear. Germline V gene lookup returns CDR1 GTSNPN and CDR2 SVGIG (reference sequence). V was cut by 0 bases and J by 1 base, with 9 bases left in between. This CDR3 has 14 amino acids.

The chain joins TRBV12-5 to TRBJ1-1; D unresolved. This CDR3 has 13 amino acids. V was cut by 8 bases and J by 4 bases, with 14 bases left in between. The germline gives CDR1 LGHNT, CDR2 FRNRAP. The CDR3 sequence: CASLGTGTTEAFF. The CDR3 nucleotides are TGTGCTAGTCTTGGTACGGGAACCACTGAAGCTTTCTTT.

This chain joins TRBV5-1 and TRBJ2-2; 8 bases fit TRBD2. The germline V gene has CDR1 SGHRS and CDR2 YFSETQ. CDR3 length: 18 amino acids. Unmatched junction bases numbered 15, after V lost 5 bases and J lost 3 bases. The CDR3 sequence: CASSSFVTAGVDTGELFF. The CDR3 nucleotides read TGCGCCAGCAGTAGTTTTGTAACAGCGGGAGTGGACACCGGGGAGCTGTTTTTT.

The CDR3 nucleotides are TGTGCCAGCTGGGGGCGGGACTCCTACAATGAGCAGTTCTTC. Protein sequence: CASWGRDSYNEQFF. The genes are TRBV7-8 and TRBJ2-1, with D possibly called TRBD1 or TRBD2 (6 bases each). The V end was cut by 8 bases, the J end by 0 bases, with 11 bases between. CDR1 SGHVS and CDR2 FQNEAQ come from the germline V gene. The CDR3 is made up of 14 amino acids. Full variable domain (remainder filled in from reference TRBV7-8 and TRBJ2-1): GAGVSQSPRYKVAKRGQDVALRCDPISGHVSLFWYQQALGQGPEFLTYFQNEAQLDKSGLPSDRFFAERPEGSVSTLKIQRTQQEDSAVYLCASWGRDSYNEQFFGPGTRLTVL.

The chain employs TRBV21-1 and TRBJ1-4; the table gives TRBD1 as D, unverified against the DNA. TRBV21-1 is annotated as a pseudogene. The CDR3 runs to 15 residues. CDR3: CASSKTAKLQGKLFF. CDR3 DNA sequence: TGTGCCAGCAGCAAAACGGCTAAACTCCAGGGGAAACTGTTTTTT.

The chain couples TRBV19 to TRBJ2-7, with D perhaps matching TRBD1 (5 bases). Per germline, CDR1 LNHDA and CDR2 SQIVND (reference sequence). V lost 3 bases and J lost 2, with 14 bases in between. There are 15 residues in the CDR3. The CDR3 DNA follows: TGTGCCAGTAGTATGTTGCTGGGGCGGACCTACGAGCAGTACTTC. Translated: CASSMLLGRTYEQYF. Full variable domain (remainder filled in from reference TRBV19 and TRBJ2-7): DGGITQSPKYLFRKEGQNVTLSCEQNLNHDAMYWYRQDPGQGLRLIYYSQIVNDFQKGDIAEGYSVSREKKESFPLTVTSAQKNPTAFYLCASSMLLGRTYEQYFGPGTRLTVT.

This chain links TRBV6-6 with TRBJ1-1; D ambiguous. The CDR3 is 14 residues long. The germline V gene encodes CDR1 MNHNY and CDR2 SVGAGI (reference sequence). Trimming removed 3 bases at V and 1 base at J, with 9 bases between. The CDR3 DNA reads TGTGCCAGCAGTTATGCCGGGAGGAACACTGAAGCTTTCTTT. Translating it yields CASSYAGRNTEAFF.